The TCR beta chain described here comes from a study of T cell responses to AZD1222 COVID-19 vaccine. As for the study in general: Second-dose timings of about 4 or about 12 weeks were pooled. General study results and limits: Donors skewed white British and female; clonal diversity was possibly underestimated. Repertoires were obtained solely post-peak T cell response.

Sequencing was performed with immunoSEQ multiplex PCR; in TCRdb, only in-frame clones are kept and a portion is missing. Of 140,000 to 150,000 clones listed, 80% to 90% are singletons. CDR1 is SGDLS, CDR2 YYNGEE, per germline. The trim removed 0 bases at V and 6 bases at J, leaving 6 bases unmatched. This CDR3 is 16 amino acids long. Of note for this clone: Its target is not known.

The receptor was isolated from an adult in good health. The specimen comprised peripheral blood, sampled on day 0 of AZD1222 vaccination. The rearrangement links TRBV9 to TRBJ1-5; the match to TRBD1 covers 10 bases. The CDR3 nucleotides read TGTGCCAGCAGCGTAGACGGGACAGGGGAGGGTCAGCCCCAGCATTTT. Its translation is CASSVDGTGEGQPQHF.